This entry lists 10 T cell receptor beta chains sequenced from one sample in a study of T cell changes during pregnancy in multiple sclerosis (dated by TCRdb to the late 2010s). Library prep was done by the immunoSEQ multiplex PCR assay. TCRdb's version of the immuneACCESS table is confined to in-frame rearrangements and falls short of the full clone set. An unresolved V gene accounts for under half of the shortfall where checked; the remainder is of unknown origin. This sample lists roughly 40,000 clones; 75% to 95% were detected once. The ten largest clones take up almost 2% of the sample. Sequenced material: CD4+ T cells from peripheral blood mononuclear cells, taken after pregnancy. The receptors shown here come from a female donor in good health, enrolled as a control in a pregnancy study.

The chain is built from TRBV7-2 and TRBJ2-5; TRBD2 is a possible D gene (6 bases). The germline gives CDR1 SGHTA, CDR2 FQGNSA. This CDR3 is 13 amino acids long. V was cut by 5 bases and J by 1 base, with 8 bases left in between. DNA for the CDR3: TGTGCCAGCAGCGGGGGGTTCCAAGAGACCCAGTACTTC. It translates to CASSGGFQETQYF.

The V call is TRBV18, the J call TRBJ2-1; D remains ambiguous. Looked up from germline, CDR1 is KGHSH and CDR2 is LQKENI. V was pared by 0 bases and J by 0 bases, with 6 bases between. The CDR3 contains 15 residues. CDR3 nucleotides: TGTGCCAGCTCACCACCCCAATTCTCCTACAATGAGCAGTTCTTC. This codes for CASSPPQFSYNEQFF.

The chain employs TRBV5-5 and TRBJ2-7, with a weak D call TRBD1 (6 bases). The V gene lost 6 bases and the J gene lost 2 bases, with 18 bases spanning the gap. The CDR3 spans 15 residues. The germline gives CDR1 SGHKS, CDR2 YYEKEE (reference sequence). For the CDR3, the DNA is TGTGCCAGCATCGACCGGGACAACGCTGCCTACGAGCAGTACTTC. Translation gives CASIDRDNAAYEQYF.

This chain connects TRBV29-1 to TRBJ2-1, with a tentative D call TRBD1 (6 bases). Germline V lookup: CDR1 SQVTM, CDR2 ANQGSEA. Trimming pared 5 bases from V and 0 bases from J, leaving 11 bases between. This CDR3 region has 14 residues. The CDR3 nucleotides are TGCAGCGTTCCGACAGGCCGCTCCTACAATGAGCAGTTCTTC. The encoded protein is CSVPTGRSYNEQFF.

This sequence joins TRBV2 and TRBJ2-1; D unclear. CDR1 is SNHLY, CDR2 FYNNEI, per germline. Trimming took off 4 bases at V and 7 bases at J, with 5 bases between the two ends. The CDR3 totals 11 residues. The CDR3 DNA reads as TGTGCCAGCAGTGTGGAGAATGAGCAGTTCTTC. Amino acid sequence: CASSVENEQFF.

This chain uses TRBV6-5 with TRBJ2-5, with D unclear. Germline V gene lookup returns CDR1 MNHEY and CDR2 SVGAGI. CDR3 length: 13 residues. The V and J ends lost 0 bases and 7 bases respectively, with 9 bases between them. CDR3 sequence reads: CASSYSYSGTQYF. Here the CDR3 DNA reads TGTGCCAGCAGTTACTCCTACTCAGGGACCCAGTACTTC.

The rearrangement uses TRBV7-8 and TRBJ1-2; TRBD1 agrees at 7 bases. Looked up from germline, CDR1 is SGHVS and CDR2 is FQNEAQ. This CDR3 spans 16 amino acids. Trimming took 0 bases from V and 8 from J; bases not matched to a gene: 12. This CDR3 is CASSLAPGQTTVGYTF. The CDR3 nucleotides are TGTGCCAGCAGCTTAGCCCCGGGACAGACTACCGTGGGCTACACCTTC.

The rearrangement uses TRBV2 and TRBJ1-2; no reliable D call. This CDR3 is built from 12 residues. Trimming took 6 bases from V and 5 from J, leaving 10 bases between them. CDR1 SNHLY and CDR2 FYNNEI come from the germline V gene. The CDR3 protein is CASRRTVYGYTF. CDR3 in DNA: TGTGCCAGCAGACGTACGGTATATGGCTACACCTTC.

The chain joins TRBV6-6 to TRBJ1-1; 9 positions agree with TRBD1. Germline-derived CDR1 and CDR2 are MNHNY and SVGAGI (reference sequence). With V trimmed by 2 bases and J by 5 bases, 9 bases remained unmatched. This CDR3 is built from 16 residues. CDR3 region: CASSYPRDRAGTEAFF. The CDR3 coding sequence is TGTGCCAGCAGTTACCCCCGGGACAGGGCGGGGACTGAAGCTTTCTTT.

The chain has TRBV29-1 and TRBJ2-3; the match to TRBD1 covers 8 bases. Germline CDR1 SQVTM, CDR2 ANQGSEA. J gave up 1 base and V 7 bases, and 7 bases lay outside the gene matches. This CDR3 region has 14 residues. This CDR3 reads CSEGQGSGTDTQYF. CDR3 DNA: TGCAGCGAAGGACAGGGTAGTGGCACAGATACGCAGTATTTT.